This TCR beta chain was obtained from a study of blood T cells in healthy people across ages. Through a sample-barcoded 5' primer and a J-beta primer mix, a second PCR was run for roughly 6 to 11 cycles. TCRdb reprocessed the 5' RACE reads with MiXCR, giving one entry per CDR3 protein. The sample lists 1.8 million or so distinct CDR3 sequences, 35% to 50% occurring once. V was clipped by 0 bases and J by 0 bases, with 11 bases between them. The CDR3 covers 16 residues. The germline CDR1 and CDR2 sequences are SGHRS and YFSETQ. The source is a human donor in good health. Sequences were obtained from blood. The J gene is TRBJ2-3, the V gene TRBV5-1; possible D gene TRBD2, 5 bases. The CDR3 sequence is CASSLEGRTSTDTQYF. CDR3 in DNA: TGCGCCAGCAGCTTGGAAGGGAGAACTAGCACAGATACGCAGTATTTT.